These 26 T cell receptor beta chains share one sample of origin, sequenced in a study of CD8 T cells in Susac syndrome. With random hexamers, 0.5 to 1 ug RNA was reverse transcribed. Each CDR3 protein gets one entry after TCRdb re-called the immunoSEQ multiplex PCR reads with MiXCR. The repertoire consists of 150,000 to 200,000 distinct CDR3 sequences, with approximately 94% occurring once and the leading ten covering 0.12%. Material: CD4+ T cells from PBMCs. These receptors were collected from a human donor with Susac syndrome.

The rearrangement uses TRBV5-4 and TRBJ1-6, with TRBD1 identical over 7 bases. CDR1 SGHNT and CDR2 YYREEE come from the germline V gene (reference sequence). The length of the CDR3 is 15 residues. Trimming removed 0 bases from V and 4 bases from J; junction bases left unmatched: 1. The CDR3 coding sequence is TGTGCCAGCAGCTTGGAGGGACAGTATAATTCACCCCTCCACTTT. Amino acid sequence: CASSLEGQYNSPLHF.

J is TRBJ2-6 and V is TRBV7-9; no reliable D call. Germline CDR1 reads SEHNR; CDR2 reads FQNEAQ (reference sequence). The V gene lost 5 bases and the J gene lost 0 bases, with 11 bases spanning the gap. CDR3 length: 16 amino acids. In DNA form, the CDR3 reads TGTGCCAGCAGCCCACCCGGAGCCTCTGGGGCCAACGTCCTGACTTTC. As protein: CASSPPGASGANVLTF. Filled out from reference TRBV7-9 and TRBJ2-6, the complete variable domain reads DTGVSQNPRHKITKRGQNVTFRCDPISEHNRLYWYRQTLGQGPEFLTYFQNEAQLEKSRLLSDRFSAERPKGSFSTLEIQRTEQGDSAMYLCASSPPGASGANVLTFGAGSRLTVL.

The chain is built from TRBV20-1 and TRBJ2-3, with 13 bases identical to TRBD2. Trimming removed 6 bases from V and 2 bases from J; junction bases left unmatched: 11. CDR3 length: 17 residues. Germline CDR1 and CDR2: DFQATT and SNEGSKA (reference sequence). The CDR3 region is CSATSGGAPTSTDTQYF. The CDR3 nucleotides read TGCAGTGCAACTAGCGGGGGGGCCCCGACTTCCACAGATACGCAGTATTTT.

This chain connects TRBV12-3 or TRBV12-4 to TRBJ2-5; D tentatively reads TRBD1 or TRBD2 (5 bases each). The CDR3 covers 11 residues. Trimming took off 5 bases at V and 9 bases at J, with 10 bases between the two ends. CDR3 region: CASSGGRAQYF. The CDR3 coding sequence is TGTGCCAGCAGTGGGGGAAGGGCCCAGTACTTC.

The chain is built from TRBV20-1 and TRBJ1-5; 11 bases are shared with TRBD1. This CDR3 spans 17 amino acids. The germline CDR1 and CDR2 sequences are DFQATT and SNEGSKA (reference sequence). J was trimmed by 0 bases and V by 0 bases; bases with no gene match: 4. The CDR3 nucleotides read TGCAGTGCTAGAGACCCCGGGACAGGGGGTAGCAATCAGCCCCAGCATTTT. Encoded protein: CSARDPGTGGSNQPQHF.

The rearrangement links TRBV15 to TRBJ2-7, with no clear D. The ends were cut back, 0 bases at V and 5 bases at J, with 8 bases in the middle. Germline CDR1 reads LNHNV; CDR2 reads YYDKDF (reference sequence). The CDR3 runs 13 residues. The CDR3 DNA sequence: TGTGCCACCAGCAGAGACTACTCGGACGAGCAGTACTTC. Residues: CATSRDYSDEQYF.

The J gene is TRBJ2-2, the V gene TRBV9; D is uncertain. V was shortened by 2 bases and J by 4 bases, with 6 bases between the two germline ends. The germline V gene has CDR1 SGDLS and CDR2 YYNGEE. The CDR3 runs to 13 residues. The CDR3 sequence is CASSVWSTGELFF. CDR3 nucleotide sequence: TGTGCCAGCAGCGTCTGGAGCACCGGGGAGCTGTTTTTT.

The chain links TRBV20-1 to TRBJ2-1, with D unclear. CDR1 and CDR2 (germline): DFQATT, SNEGSKA (reference sequence). This CDR3 contains 11 residues. V was trimmed by 6 bases and J by 6 bases, leaving 9 bases between them. The CDR3 bases are TGCAGTGCGTTCGGCATCAATGAGCAGTTCTTC. As protein: CSAFGINEQFF.

The rearrangement links TRBV14 to TRBJ1-3; D is ambiguous. Per germline, CDR1 SGHDN and CDR2 FVKESK. CDR3 length: 16 residues. Trimming cost V 3 bases and J 1 base, with 13 bases left between them. CDR3 loop: CASSQFRQSSGNTIYF. CDR3 nucleotides: TGTGCCAGCAGCCAGTTTCGGCAGTCTTCTGGAAACACCATATATTTT. The full variable domain, rest sourced from reference TRBV14 and TRBJ1-3, is EAGVTQFPSHSVIEKGQTVTLRCDPISGHDNLYWYRRVMGKEIKFLLHFVKESKQDESGMPNNRFLAERTGGTYSTLKVQPAELEDSGVYFCASSQFRQSSGNTIYFGEGSWLTVV.

The rearrangement links TRBV5-5 to TRBJ2-5; D not resolved. V lost 4 bases to trimming and J lost 5 bases, with 12 bases between them. The CDR3 is made up of 13 amino acids. Germline-derived CDR1 and CDR2 are SGHKS and YYEKEE (reference sequence). The CDR3 DNA reads TGTGCCAGCAGCCGTGAGGCGCTGGAGACCCAGTACTTC. Its translation is CASSREALETQYF.

The V and J genes are TRBV20-1 and TRBJ2-7; TRBD1 matches 8 bases. The CDR3 runs to 15 residues. The V gene's germline CDR1 is DFQATT and CDR2 SNEGSKA (reference sequence). The V segment lost 2 bases and the J segment 5 bases; nucleotides outside the gene matches: 11. CDR3 sequence: CSARYPGQVSDEQYF. CDR3 nucleotide sequence: TGCAGTGCTAGATACCCGGGACAGGTTTCTGACGAGCAGTACTTC.

V gene TRBV5-1 combines with J gene TRBJ1-2, with 7 positions matching TRBD1. The J segment lost 4 bases and the V segment lost 4 bases, leaving 10 bases of the junction unmatched. In germline, CDR1 is SGHRS, CDR2 YFSETQ. CDR3 length: 15 residues. The DNA of the CDR3 is TGCGCCAGCAGCGTACAGGGGATCGGGATCTATGGCTACACCTTC. Translation: CASSVQGIGIYGYTF.

V is TRBV7-8 and J is TRBJ2-2, with D maybe TRBD1 (5 bases). Looked up from germline, CDR1 is SGHVS and CDR2 is FQNEAQ. This CDR3 comprises 16 residues. V shed 2 bases and J shed 3 bases, with 13 bases lying between them. The CDR3, as DNA: TGTGCCAGCAGCTTATTAGGGGTCGCGGACACCGGGGAGCTGTTTTTT. This translates into CASSLLGVADTGELFF.

The CDR3 coding sequence is TGTGCCTGGGGACAGGGAAACTATGGCTACACCTTC. It codes for CAWGQGNYGYTF. This chain links TRBV30 with TRBJ1-2; 8 bases agree with TRBD1. V was clipped by 5 bases and J by 2 bases; unmatched bases: 1. This CDR3 has 12 amino acids. Germline CDR1 reads GTSNPN; CDR2 reads SVGIG (reference sequence).

This clonotype was recorded a few times. One end of the junction fails to match germline, which may point to a read error. CDR3 nucleotides: TGTGCCAGCAGTTTGGGAGGGGGCAATCAGCCCCAGCATTTT. Its protein product is CASSLGGGNQPQHF. The J gene is TRBJ1-5, the V gene TRBV5-1; perhaps TRBD1 as D (5 bases). The CDR3 is made up of 14 amino acids. Germline V gives CDR1 SGHRS, CDR2 YFSETQ.

As regards this clonotype: The junction and the germline gene differ at one end; a read error may be behind it. The chain couples TRBV20-1 to TRBJ1-1, with 9 bases matching TRBD1. The CDR3 is 11 residues long. CDR1 and CDR2 from the germline V gene are DFQATT and SNEGSKA (reference sequence). The CDR3 spells CSATQGAEAFF. The CDR3 DNA is TGCAGTGCAACACAGGGGGCTGAGGCTTTCTTT.

The chain carries TRBV20-1 and TRBJ2-2; tentative D call: TRBD1 (6 bases). Germline CDR1 is DFQATT and CDR2 is SNEGSKA (reference sequence). The length of the CDR3 is 15 residues. Trimming removed 3 bases at V and 1 base at J, with 12 bases between. The CDR3 protein is CSASEGRGNTGELFF. Written as DNA, the CDR3 is TGCAGTGCTAGTGAGGGCAGGGGGAACACCGGGGAGCTGTTTTTT.

V is TRBV29-1 and J is TRBJ2-1; TRBD1 matches 10 bases. This CDR3 has 14 residues. Germline V gene data show CDR1 as SQVTM and CDR2 as ANQGSEA. V trimming: 3 bases; J trimming: 6 bases; junction bases outside the gene matches: 5. The CDR3: CSVDIGTGVNEQFF. CDR3 DNA: TGCAGCGTTGATATTGGGACAGGGGTCAATGAGCAGTTCTTC.

The rearrangement links TRBV12-3 or TRBV12-4 to TRBJ1-5; D is unclear. Trimming removed 5 bases at V and 7 bases at J, with 9 bases between. The CDR3 runs 12 residues. CDR3 region: CASSLQLQPQHF. CDR3 DNA sequence: TGTGCCAGCAGTCTTCAGCTACAGCCCCAGCATTTT.

V is TRBV7-7 and J is TRBJ2-3; 9 nucleotides line up with TRBD2. V trimming: 5 bases; J trimming: 3 bases; junction bases outside the gene matches: 3. CDR3 length: 14 residues. Germline assignment: CDR1 SSHAT and CDR2 FNYEAQ (reference sequence). CDR3 region: CASSAGGKTDTQYF. In DNA form, the CDR3 reads TGTGCCAGCAGCGCGGGGGGGAAGACAGATACGCAGTATTTT.

This sequence joins TRBV10-3 and TRBJ2-5, with unresolved D. The CDR3 runs 14 residues. The germline V gene has CDR1 ENHRY and CDR2 SYGVKD. V dropped 4 bases and J dropped 2 bases, with 11 bases sitting between them. The CDR3 nucleotides read TGTGCCATCAGTGGCTCGCTGGGTCAAGAGACCCAGTACTTC. Its translation: CAISGSLGQETQYF.

V usage is TRBV3-1 and J usage is TRBJ1-1; D is ambiguous. The germline V and J ends were trimmed by 4 bases and 1 base, with 7 bases remaining between them. The CDR3 runs to 13 residues. Per germline, CDR1 LGHDT and CDR2 YNNKEL (reference sequence). CDR3 region: CASSPPGNTEAFF. CDR3 sequence (DNA): TGTGCCAGCAGCCCCCCAGGGAACACTGAAGCTTTCTTT.

V is TRBV30 and J is TRBJ2-6, with D possibly TRBD2 on 5 matching bases. This CDR3 contains 15 residues. V lost 0 bases and J lost 2, with 8 bases in between. The germline CDR1 and CDR2 sequences are GTSNPN and SVGIG (reference sequence). CDR3 bases: TGTGCCTGGAGTGTAGGGCGGGCTGGGGCCAACGTCCTGACTTTC. It yields the protein CAWSVGRAGANVLTF.

The chain uses TRBV3-1 and TRBJ1-1, with a possible D match to TRBD1 (5 bases). Germline assignment: CDR1 LGHDT and CDR2 YNNKEL (reference sequence). The CDR3 consists of 13 residues. V gave up 3 bases and J gave up 10 bases, with 15 bases separating them. CDR3 coding DNA: TGTGCCAGCAGCCAGGGGGGGGGTGCGGGAGCTTTCTTT. Encoded protein: CASSQGGGAGAFF.

The V call is TRBV7-9, the J call TRBJ2-7, with TRBD1 matching over 7 bases. V shed 5 bases, J shed 9 bases, and the junction held 16 bases outside the gene matches. The CDR3 is 15 residues long. Germline CDR1 SEHNR, CDR2 FQNEAQ (reference sequence). The CDR3 DNA is TGTGCCAGCAGCCCCGGGACAGCCCCATGGTCAGGGCAGTACTTC. The encoded protein is CASSPGTAPWSGQYF.

The chain joins TRBV2 to TRBJ2-2, with a weak D call TRBD2 (6 bases). V was cut by 6 bases and J by 7 bases, with 15 bases left in between. The CDR3 contains 14 residues. Germline-derived CDR1 and CDR2 are SNHLY and FYNNEI. The CDR3 region is CASRISWGDGELFF. The CDR3 bases are TGTGCCAGCAGGATCTCCTGGGGGGACGGGGAGCTGTTTTTT.